This entry describes one T cell receptor (beta chain). Produced via immunoSEQ multiplex PCR; TCRdb's table is partial and in-frame only. The sample lists 89,000 or so clones, 70% to 90% occurring once. This CDR3 spans 16 amino acids. The junction had 5 bases not matched to a gene; V was cut back by 3 bases and J by 1 base. Per the germline V gene, CDR1 is KGHSH and CDR2 is LQKENI. This sample was taken from a study of T cell responses to AZD1222 COVID-19 vaccine. The chain couples TRBV18 to TRBJ2-5, with 10 bases aligning to TRBD2. Sequencing was performed on peripheral blood, taken on day 0 of AZD1222 vaccination. This sequence was found in an adult in good health. Here the CDR3 reads CASSPSSGSSQETQYF. CDR3 sequence (DNA): TGTGCCAGCTCACCGTCTAGCGGGAGCTCCCAAGAGACCCAGTACTTC.